This T cell receptor beta chain was sequenced for a study of radiotherapy plus CTLA-4 blockade in lung cancer. Notes on the study in general: Some TCR clones had been derived from tumors. These clones expanded in peripheral blood after radiotherapy plus ipilimumab.

V was trimmed by 1 base and J by 8 bases, leaving 11 bases between them. Germline V gives CDR1 SGHVS, CDR2 FNYEAQ. The CDR3 consists of 14 residues. Clones were read by immunoSEQ multiplex PCR, and TCRdb kept only the in-frame ones, dropping some. The profile covers some 80,000 clones, with roughly four fifths appearing a single time and 0.79% taken by the ten largest. With respect to this clone: Its antigen remains unknown.

The input for sequencing was peripheral blood, taken from a patient treated with radiotherapy plus ipilimumab. The clonotype comes from a human donor with non-small cell lung cancer who had stable disease on radiotherapy plus ipilimumab. The V and J genes are TRBV7-6 and TRBJ2-2; D remains ambiguous. CDR3 nucleotides: TGTGCCAGCAGCTTAGTGTCCTCGTGGGGGGAGCTGTTTTTT. Protein: CASSLVSSWGELFF.